This T cell receptor beta chain was sequenced during a study of blood T cell repertoires in COVID-19. In the study overall: Both acute and convalescent COVID-19 samples were obtained from the United States, Italy and Spain. The cDNA or gDNA used as material had been derived from T cells, B-cell-depleted T cells, or PBMCs.

The cohort comprised adults aged 18 to 89 years residing in approximately 25 US areas. Original data processing: Quantification of nucleated cells was approximated via reference gene primer amplification. Profiling relied on immunoSEQ multiplex PCR, and the TCRdb table lists in-frame clones only, not all of them. V and J calls and clone size come straight from that table; D and trimming were deduced from the DNA. Of roughly 300,000 clones listed, approximately 90% are singletons. V was trimmed by 6 bases and J by 1 base, leaving 15 bases between them. This CDR3 region has 15 residues. The V gene's germline CDR1 is MNHEY and CDR2 SVGAGI.

The receptor was derived from a woman in her 40s with acute COVID-19. Sequenced input: PBMCs or T cells enriched from blood (not recorded which). The chain links TRBV6-5 to TRBJ2-5; D unclear. This CDR3 reads CASSPSGRGQETQYF. CDR3 DNA: TGTGCCAGCAGCCCCTCTGGTAGAGGCCAAGAGACCCAGTACTTC.